The next 20 T cell receptor beta chains were all read from a single sample in a study of identical twins' blood T cells (dated by TCRdb to about 2013). Library preparation was by 5' RACE. The listed sequencing device is Illumina Genome Analyzer IIx. The raw public data were reprocessed by TCRdb itself: fastp quality trimming at Q25, MiXCR clonotype calling, in-frame beta chains only. Entries that share a CDR3 protein sequence are merged under the most common genes and DNA. This sample has roughly 340,000 distinct CDR3 sequences in its table, and about 28% of those were observed once. The top ten hold 6.1% of the sample. The sample taken for sequencing was PBMCs. Receptors were obtained from a woman between 18 and 55 years old in good health.

This clonotype has only one observation. This rearrangement joins TRBV6-6 to TRBJ2-3; 7 bases are shared with TRBD2. With V trimmed by 6 bases and J by 1 base, 10 bases remained unmatched. The CDR3 has 16 amino acids. Germline lookup yields CDR1 MNHNY and CDR2 SVGAGI (reference sequence). The CDR3, as DNA: TGTGCCAGCAGCCCCTTTCGGGAGGTAGGCACAGATACGCAGTATTTT. This sequence encodes CASSPFREVGTDTQYF.

The J gene is TRBJ1-2, the V gene TRBV13; D possibly corresponds to TRBD1 (5 bases). The CDR3 runs 15 residues. Germline values: CDR1 PRHDT, CDR2 FYEKMQ (reference sequence). Between the trimmed V and J ends, which lost 7 bases and 2 bases, there was a span of 17 bases. The CDR3 is CASNLQGRANYGYTF. For the CDR3, the DNA is TGTGCCAGCAACCTTCAGGGCAGAGCAAACTATGGCTACACCTTC. Filled out from reference TRBV13 and TRBJ1-2, the complete variable domain reads AAGVIQSPRHLIKEKRETATLKCYPIPRHDTVYWYQQGPGQDPQFLISFYEKMQSDKGSIPDRFSAQQFSDYHSELNMSSLELGDSALYFCASNLQGRANYGYTFGSGTRLTVV.

The rearrangement links TRBV5-6 to TRBJ1-1; D remains unclear. The germline V gene has CDR1 SGHDT and CDR2 YYEEEE. Trimming took 1 base from V and 11 from J, leaving 12 bases between them. The CDR3 runs 12 residues. CDR3 nucleotide sequence: TGTGCCAGCAGCTTGAAGGTCAGACGGGCTTTCTTT. Translated: CASSLKVRRAFF.

This clonotype was seen only a few times. This sequence joins TRBV20-1 and TRBJ2-1; D unclear. The CDR3 is 9 amino acids. Deletions cut 3 bases from V and 10 bases from J, with 4 bases between. Germline assignment: CDR1 DFQATT and CDR2 SNEGSKA (reference sequence). Here the CDR3 reads CSASVEQFF. Here the CDR3 DNA reads TGCAGTGCTAGCGTGGAGCAGTTCTTC.

This chain joins TRBV6-1 and TRBJ1-2; tentative D call: TRBD1 (5 bases). The germline gives CDR1 MNHNS, CDR2 SASEGT. CDR3 length: 13 amino acids. Trimming took off 4 bases at V and 8 bases at J, with 14 bases between the two ends. CDR3 DNA: TGTGCCAGCAGTGGGGACCACTTTTCGGGCTACACCTTC. As protein: CASSGDHFSGYTF.

The chain uses TRBV27 and TRBJ1-6; D may be TRBD1 (6 bases). The CDR3 sequence is 15 residues long. CDR1 is MNHEY and CDR2 is SMNVEV in the germline V gene (reference sequence). V was cut by 8 bases and J by 4 bases, with 15 bases left in between. CDR3 residues: CASQNRVLYNSPLHF. In nucleotides, the CDR3 is TGTGCCAGCCAAAACAGGGTTCTTTATAATTCACCCCTCCACTTT.

V gene TRBV28 combines with J gene TRBJ1-5; a possible D gene is TRBD1 (5 bases). V gave up 5 bases and J gave up 4 bases, with 9 bases separating them. Germline V lookup: CDR1 MDHEN, CDR2 SYDVKM. The CDR3 extends over 13 amino acids. CDR3 sequence: CASSGATNQPQHF. The CDR3 nucleotides read TGTGCCAGCAGTGGGGCAACTAATCAGCCCCAGCATTTT. The full variable domain, rest sourced from reference TRBV28 and TRBJ1-5, is DVKVTQSSRYLVKRTGEKVFLECVQDMDHENMFWYRQDPGLGLRLIYFSYDVKMKEKGDIPEGYSVSREKKERFSLILESASTNQTSMYLCASSGATNQPQHFGDGTRLSIL.

The chain has TRBV19 and TRBJ1-2; D is undetermined. The CDR3 extends over 13 amino acids. V lost 7 bases and J lost 6, with 15 bases in between. Germline V lookup: CDR1 LNHDA, CDR2 SQIVND (reference sequence). In DNA form, the CDR3 reads TGTGCCAGTACCATGCAACTGATGGATGGCTACACCTTC. Translated, it gives CASTMQLMDGYTF.

The CDR3 loop reads CASSYGSGRDTGELFF. CDR3 nucleotide sequence: TGTGCCAGCAGTTACGGTAGCGGGAGGGACACCGGGGAGCTGTTTTTT. The V call is TRBV6-2 or TRBV6-3, the J call TRBJ2-2; 11 positions agree with TRBD2. Germline V gene lookup returns CDR1 MNHEY and CDR2 SVGEGT. V was clipped by 2 bases and J by 3 bases; unmatched bases: 2. This CDR3 is 16 amino acids long.

This clonotype has just a few counts. V gene TRBV20-1 combines with J gene TRBJ2-3, with 13 bases lining up with TRBD2. The CDR3 runs 14 residues. V lost 6 bases to trimming and J lost 4 bases; unmatched junction nucleotides: 4. Germline CDR1 DFQATT, CDR2 SNEGSKA (reference sequence). The CDR3 sequence: CSAHGLAGADTQYF. The CDR3 DNA reads TGCAGTGCCCACGGACTAGCGGGGGCAGATACGCAGTATTTT.

The chain uses TRBV7-9 and TRBJ1-4; 7 bases line up with TRBD1. Germline values: CDR1 SEHNR, CDR2 FQNEAQ (reference sequence). V gave up 5 bases and J gave up 0 bases; unmatched junction bases: 3. This CDR3 region has 15 residues. For the CDR3, the DNA is TGTGCCAGCAGCGTAGACAGGGCAACTAATGAAAAACTGTTTTTT. The encoded protein is CASSVDRATNEKLFF.

This clonotype has just a few counts. The chain combines TRBV27 with TRBJ2-7; no reliable D call. The V gene's germline CDR1 is MNHEY and CDR2 SMNVEV (reference sequence). This CDR3 has 13 residues. The V end lost 3 bases, the J end lost 4 bases, and 10 bases lay between the germline ends. CDR3 sequence: CASSLGGKYEQYF. In DNA, the CDR3 is TGTGCCAGCAGTTTGGGCGGAAAATACGAGCAGTACTTC.

This clonotype was counted between two and nine times. V usage is TRBV9 and J usage is TRBJ2-1; D perhaps matches TRBD1 (5 bases). Germline assignment: CDR1 SGDLS and CDR2 YYNGEE. V gave up 1 base and J gave up 4 bases, with 9 bases separating them. CDR3 size: 14 residues. The chain's CDR3 is CASSVRGYYNEQFF. Written as DNA, the CDR3 is TGTGCCAGCAGCGTAAGGGGCTATTACAATGAGCAGTTCTTC.

The CDR3 reads CSVIGITGELFF. The CDR3 DNA sequence: TGCAGTGTGATCGGGATCACCGGGGAGCTGTTTTTT. This chain links TRBV20-1 with TRBJ2-2, with a tentative D call TRBD2 (5 bases). Trimming shortened V by 7 bases and J by 4 bases, and 10 bases separated the two germline ends. Per the germline V gene, CDR1 is DFQATT and CDR2 is SNEGSKA (reference sequence). The CDR3 contains 12 residues.

This clonotype was seen only a few times. The rearrangement links TRBV20-1 to TRBJ2-5; D is tentatively TRBD1 or TRBD2 (5 bases each). The CDR3 totals 15 residues. V was trimmed by 3 bases and J by 1 base, leaving 15 bases between them. Germline values: CDR1 DFQATT, CDR2 SNEGSKA (reference sequence). CDR3 DNA: TGCAGTGCTAGTCCGATCGGGACGCCCCAAGAGACCCAGTACTTC. Its protein product is CSASPIGTPQETQYF.

As for this clonotype: One junction end disagrees with the germline gene, perhaps due to a read error. CDR3 in amino acids: CVSSQDLETYTF. The CDR3 DNA reads as TGTGTCAGCAGCCAAGATCTGGAGACTTACACCTTC. The chain recombines TRBV3-1 with TRBJ1-2; D unclear. The CDR3 is made up of 12 amino acids. The germline CDR1 and CDR2 sequences are LGHDT and YNNKEL (reference sequence).

V usage is TRBV18 and J usage is TRBJ2-1, with a tentative D call TRBD1 (6 bases). The CDR3 runs to 15 residues. V was cut by 3 bases and J by 8 bases, with 17 bases left in between. CDR1 is KGHSH and CDR2 is LQKENI in the germline V gene. The chain's CDR3 is CASSPYRVKRDEQFF. As DNA, the CDR3 is TGTGCCAGCTCACCGTACAGGGTTAAGAGGGATGAGCAGTTCTTC.

This clonotype was observed a handful of times. The chain employs TRBV5-4 and TRBJ1-2; D is unclear. The CDR3 has 13 residues. The ends were cut back, 1 base at V and 6 bases at J, with 10 bases in the middle. From germline, CDR1 is SGHNT and CDR2 YYREEE (reference sequence). The CDR3 here is CASSLSGGDGYTF. The CDR3 DNA is TGTGCCAGCAGCTTGTCAGGCGGGGATGGCTACACCTTC.

The chain combines TRBV4-1 with TRBJ1-2; TRBD1 is a possible D gene (6 bases). Trimming left V 0 bases short and J 5 bases short, with 16 bases between. The CDR3 is made up of 16 amino acids. Per germline, CDR1 MGHRA and CDR2 YSYEKL. CDR3 loop: CASSQEWGAESYGYTF. Written as DNA, the CDR3 is TGCGCCAGCAGCCAAGAATGGGGGGCGGAATCTTATGGCTACACCTTC.

This clonotype was seen a handful of times. J is TRBJ2-5 and V is TRBV6-6, with D hard to call. There are 13 residues in the CDR3. CDR1 MNHNY and CDR2 SVGAGI come from the germline V gene (reference sequence). With 5 bases removed from V and 5 bases from J, the gap between germline ends came to 12 bases. CDR3 residues: CASSQRNLETQYF. DNA for the CDR3: TGTGCCAGCAGTCAAAGGAATTTGGAGACCCAGTACTTC.